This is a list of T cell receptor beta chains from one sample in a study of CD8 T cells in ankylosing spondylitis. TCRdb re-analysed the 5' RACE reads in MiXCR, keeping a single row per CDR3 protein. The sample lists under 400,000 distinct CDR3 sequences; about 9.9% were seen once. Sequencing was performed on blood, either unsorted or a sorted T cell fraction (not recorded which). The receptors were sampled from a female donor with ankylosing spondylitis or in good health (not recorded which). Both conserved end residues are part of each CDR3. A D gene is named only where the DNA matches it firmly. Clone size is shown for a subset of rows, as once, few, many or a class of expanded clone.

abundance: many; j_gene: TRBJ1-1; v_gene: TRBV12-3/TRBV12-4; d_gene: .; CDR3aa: CASSPEARVGGTEAFF; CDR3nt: TGTGCCAGCAGTCCCGAGGCCAGGGTCGGTGGCACTGAAGCTTTCTTT
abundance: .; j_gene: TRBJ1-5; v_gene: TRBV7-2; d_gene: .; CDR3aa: CASSLNSAGLQPQHF; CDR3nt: TGTGCCAGCAGCTTAAACTCGGCAGGGCTTCAGCCCCAGCATTTT
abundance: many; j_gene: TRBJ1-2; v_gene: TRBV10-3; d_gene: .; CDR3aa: CAISGLPHYGYTF; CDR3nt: TGTGCCATCTCGGGCCTTCCTCACTATGGCTACACCTTC
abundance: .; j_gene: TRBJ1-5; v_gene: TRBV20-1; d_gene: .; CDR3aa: CSASAGAGNQPQHF; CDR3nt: TGCAGTGCTAGTGCAGGGGCCGGCAATCAGCCCCAGCATTTT
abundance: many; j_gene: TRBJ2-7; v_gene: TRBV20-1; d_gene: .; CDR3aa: CSASPSGRTYEQYF; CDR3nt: TGCAGTGCTAGCCCGTCAGGCCGTACCTACGAGCAGTACTTC
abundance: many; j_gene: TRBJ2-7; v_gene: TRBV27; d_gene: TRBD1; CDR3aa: CASSSEYGTVAYEQYF; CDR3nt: TGTGCCAGCAGTTCCGAATACGGGACAGTGGCCTACGAGCAGTACTTC
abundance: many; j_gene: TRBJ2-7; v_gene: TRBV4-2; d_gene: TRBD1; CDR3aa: CASSQDYYRGIYEQYF; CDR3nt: TGTGCCAGCAGCCAAGATTACTACAGGGGGATCTACGAGCAGTACTTC
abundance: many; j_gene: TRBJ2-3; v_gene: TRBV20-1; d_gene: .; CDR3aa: CSAPTRGTDTQYF; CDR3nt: TGCAGTGCTCCCACCCGGGGCACAGATACGCAGTATTTT
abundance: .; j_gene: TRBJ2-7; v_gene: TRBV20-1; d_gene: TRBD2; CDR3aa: CSARGLAGVIYEQYF; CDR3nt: TGCAGTGCTAGAGGACTAGCGGGGGTGATCTACGAGCAGTACTTC
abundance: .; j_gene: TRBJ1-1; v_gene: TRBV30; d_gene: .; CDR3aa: CAWNRANTEAFF; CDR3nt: TGTGCCTGGAACAGGGCGAACACTGAAGCTTTCTTT
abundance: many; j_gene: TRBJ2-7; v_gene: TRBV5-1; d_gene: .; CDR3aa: CASSQSGGRQSGEQYF; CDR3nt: TGCGCCAGCAGCCAATCCGGGGGCCGTCAATCGGGGGAGCAGTACTTC
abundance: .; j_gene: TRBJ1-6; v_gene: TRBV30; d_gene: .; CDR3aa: CAWSVSLIRLDSPLHF; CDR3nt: TGTGCCTGGAGTGTATCTTTGATCAGGTTGGATTCACCCCTCCACTTT
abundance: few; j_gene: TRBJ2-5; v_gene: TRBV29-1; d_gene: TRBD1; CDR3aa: CSVPPDRGVTETQYF; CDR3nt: TGCAGCGTTCCCCCGGACAGGGGAGTAACGGAGACCCAGTACTTC
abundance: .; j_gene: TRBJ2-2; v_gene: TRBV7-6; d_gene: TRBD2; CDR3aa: CASSSSGGKTGELFF; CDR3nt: TGTGCCAGCAGCTCTTCGGGAGGGAAAACCGGGGAGCTGTTTTTT
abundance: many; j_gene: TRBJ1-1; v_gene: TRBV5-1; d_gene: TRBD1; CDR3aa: CASSLLTGGRIAFF; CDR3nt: TGCGCCAGCAGCTTGTTAACAGGGGGTCGTATCGCTTTCTTT
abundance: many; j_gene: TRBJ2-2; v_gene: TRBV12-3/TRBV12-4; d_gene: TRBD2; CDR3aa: CASSPPSGRVTGELFF; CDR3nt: TGTGCCAGCAGTCCGCCTAGCGGGAGAGTCACCGGGGAGCTGTTTTTT
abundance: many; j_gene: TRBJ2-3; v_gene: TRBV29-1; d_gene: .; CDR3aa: CSVEVSTDTQYF; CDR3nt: TGCAGCGTTGAAGTGAGCACAGATACGCAGTATTTT
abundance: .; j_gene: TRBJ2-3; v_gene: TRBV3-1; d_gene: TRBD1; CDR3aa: CASSQDLGDRVALAITDTQYF; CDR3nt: TGTGCCAGCAGCCAAGATCTCGGGGACAGGGTAGCCCTTGCCATCACAGATACGCAGTATTTT
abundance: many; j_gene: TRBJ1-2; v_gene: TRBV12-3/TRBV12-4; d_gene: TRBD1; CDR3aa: CASSSHRDSDGYTF; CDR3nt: TGTGCCAGCAGTTCTCACCGGGACAGTGATGGCTACACCTTC
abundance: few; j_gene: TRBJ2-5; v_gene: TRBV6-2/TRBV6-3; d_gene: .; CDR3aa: CASRQGFRGQETQYF; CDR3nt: TGTGCCAGCAGACAGGGGTTTCGGGGGCAAGAGACCCAGTACTTC
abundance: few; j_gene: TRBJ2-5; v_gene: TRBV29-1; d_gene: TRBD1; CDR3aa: CSVEVHGTGYQETQYF; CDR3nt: TGCAGCGTTGAAGTCCACGGGACAGGGTACCAAGAGACCCAGTACTTC
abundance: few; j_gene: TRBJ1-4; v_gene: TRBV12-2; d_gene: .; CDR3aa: CASRLAMRTATNEKLFF; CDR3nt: TGTGCAAGTCGCTTAGCAATGAGGACAGCAACTAATGAAAAACTGTTTTTT
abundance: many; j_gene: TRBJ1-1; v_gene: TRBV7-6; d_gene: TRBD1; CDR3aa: CASSMDRGQATEAFF; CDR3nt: TGTGCCAGCAGCATGGACAGGGGGCAGGCCACTGAAGCTTTCTTT
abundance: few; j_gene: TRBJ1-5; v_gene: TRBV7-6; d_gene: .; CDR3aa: CASSLESGPNQPQHF; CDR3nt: TGTGCCAGCAGCTTAGAGTCGGGACCCAATCAGCCCCAGCATTTT
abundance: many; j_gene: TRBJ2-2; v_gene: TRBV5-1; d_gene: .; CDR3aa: CASSFGQVPGELFF; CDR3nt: TGCGCCAGCAGCTTTGGTCAAGTCCCCGGGGAGCTGTTTTTT
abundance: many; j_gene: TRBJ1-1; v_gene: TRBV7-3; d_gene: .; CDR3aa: CASSFGGQAEAFF; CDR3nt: TGTGCCAGCAGCTTCGGGGGGCAGGCTGAAGCTTTCTTT
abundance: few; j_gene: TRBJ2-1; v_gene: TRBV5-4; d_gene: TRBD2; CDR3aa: CASSLQWLAGGGSQNEQFF; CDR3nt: TGTGCCAGCAGCTTGCAGTGGCTAGCGGGAGGGGGGTCGCAGAATGAGCAGTTCTTC
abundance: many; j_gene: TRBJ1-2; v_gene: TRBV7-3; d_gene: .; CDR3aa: CASSRPGGANYGYTF; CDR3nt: TGTGCCAGCAGCCGTCCGGGGGGCGCTAACTATGGCTACACCTTC
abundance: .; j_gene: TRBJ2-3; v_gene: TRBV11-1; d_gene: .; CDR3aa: CASSLPKAGARPLNTQYF; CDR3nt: TGTGCCAGCAGCTTACCGAAGGCGGGGGCTCGACCATTAAATACGCAGTATTTT
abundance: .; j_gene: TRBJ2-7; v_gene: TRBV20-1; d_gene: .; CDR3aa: CSAGISGKIVSEQYF; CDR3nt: TGCAGTGCTGGGATATCAGGGAAGATTGTGAGCGAGCAGTACTTC
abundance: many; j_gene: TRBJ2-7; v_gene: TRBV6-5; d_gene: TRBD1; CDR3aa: CASSYIRGLDEQYF; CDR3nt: TGTGCCAGCAGTTACATAAGGGGGCTCGACGAGCAGTACTTC
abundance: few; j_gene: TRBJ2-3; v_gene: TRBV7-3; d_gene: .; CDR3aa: CASSLRPAGTSTDTQYF; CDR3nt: TGTGCCAGCAGCTTACGGCCAGCAGGGACGAGCACAGATACGCAGTATTTT
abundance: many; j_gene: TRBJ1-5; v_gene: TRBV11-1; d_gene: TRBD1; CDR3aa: CASSLAWDRGVNNQPQHF; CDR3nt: TGTGCCAGCAGCTTAGCTTGGGACAGGGGAGTCAACAATCAGCCCCAGCATTTT
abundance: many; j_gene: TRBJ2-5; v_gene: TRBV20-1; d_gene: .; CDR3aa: CSAPNLGSQETQYF; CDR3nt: TGCAGTGCCCCTAACCTCGGTTCCCAAGAGACCCAGTACTTC
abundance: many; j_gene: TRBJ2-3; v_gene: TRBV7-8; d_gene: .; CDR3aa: CASSPSLRSTDTQYF; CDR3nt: TGTGCCAGCAGCCCGTCCTTAAGGAGCACAGATACGCAGTATTTT
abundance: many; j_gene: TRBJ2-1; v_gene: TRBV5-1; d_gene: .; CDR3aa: CASSLTGTYNEQFF; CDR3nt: TGCGCCAGCAGCTTGACAGGGACATACAATGAGCAGTTCTTC
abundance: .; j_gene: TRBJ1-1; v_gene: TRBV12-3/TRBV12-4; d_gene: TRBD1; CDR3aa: CASSAQGEDTEAFF; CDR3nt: TGTGCCAGCAGTGCGCAGGGGGAGGACACTGAAGCTTTCTTT
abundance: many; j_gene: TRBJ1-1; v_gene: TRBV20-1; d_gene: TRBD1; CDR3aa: CSALPRDRGYTEAFF; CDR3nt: TGCAGTGCTCTACCGCGGGACAGGGGATACACTGAAGCTTTCTTT
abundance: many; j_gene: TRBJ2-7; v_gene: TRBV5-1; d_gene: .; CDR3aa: CASSFPDAGDEQYF; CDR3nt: TGCGCCAGCAGCTTTCCGGATGCCGGGGACGAGCAGTACTTC
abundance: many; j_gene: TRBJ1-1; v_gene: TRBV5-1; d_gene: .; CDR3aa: CASSFEGRTEAFF; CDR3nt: TGCGCCAGCAGCTTTGAGGGGCGCACTGAAGCTTTCTTT
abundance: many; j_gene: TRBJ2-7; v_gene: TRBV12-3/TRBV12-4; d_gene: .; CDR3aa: CASSSPSTYEQYF; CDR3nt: TGTGCCAGCAGCTCTCCTAGCACCTACGAGCAGTACTTC
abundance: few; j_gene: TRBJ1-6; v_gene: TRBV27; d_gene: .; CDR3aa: CASRGRGTPLHF; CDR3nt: TGTGCCAGCAGAGGGAGAGGGACACCCCTCCACTTT
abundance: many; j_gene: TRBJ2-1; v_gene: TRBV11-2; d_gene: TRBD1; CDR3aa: CASSPRSTGGATYNEQFF; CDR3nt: TGTGCCAGCAGCCCCCGATCCACAGGGGGCGCGACCTACAATGAGCAGTTCTTC
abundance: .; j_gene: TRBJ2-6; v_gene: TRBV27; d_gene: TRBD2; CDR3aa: CASSLVGRVSGANVLTF; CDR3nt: TGTGCCAGCAGTTTAGTCGGGAGGGTATCTGGGGCCAACGTCCTGACTTTC
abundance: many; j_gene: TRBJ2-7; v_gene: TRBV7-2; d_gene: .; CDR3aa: CASSPLHEQYF; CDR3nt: TGTGCCAGCAGTCCCCTCCACGAGCAGTACTTC
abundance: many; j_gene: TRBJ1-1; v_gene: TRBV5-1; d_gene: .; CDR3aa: CASSLALTLNTEAFF; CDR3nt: TGCGCCAGCAGCTTGGCTTTGACACTGAACACTGAAGCTTTCTTT
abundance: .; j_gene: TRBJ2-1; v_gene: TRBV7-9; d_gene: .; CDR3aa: CASSWAVAGPEQFF; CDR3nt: TGTGCCAGCAGCTGGGCGGTGGCGGGGCCTGAGCAGTTCTTC
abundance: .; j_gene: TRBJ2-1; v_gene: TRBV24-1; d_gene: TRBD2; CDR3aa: CATSDRGRTSYNEQFF; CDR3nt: TGTGCCACCAGTGACCGCGGGAGGACCTCCTACAATGAGCAGTTCTTC
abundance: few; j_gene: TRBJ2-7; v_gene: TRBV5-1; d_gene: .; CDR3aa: CASSLDRDVSYEQYF; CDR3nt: TGCGCCAGCAGCTTGGACAGGGATGTCTCCTACGAGCAGTACTTC
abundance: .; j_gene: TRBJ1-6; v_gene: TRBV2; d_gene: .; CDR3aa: CASIGNSPLHF; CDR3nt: TGTGCCAGCATCGGGAATTCACCCCTCCACTTT
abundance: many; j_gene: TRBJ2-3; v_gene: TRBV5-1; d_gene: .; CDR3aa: CASSPSGTSGDTQYF; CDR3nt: TGCGCCAGCAGCCCTTCAGGGACATCTGGGGATACGCAGTATTTT
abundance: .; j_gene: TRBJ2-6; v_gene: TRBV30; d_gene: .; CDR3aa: CAWSVPRTGANVLTF; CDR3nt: TGTGCCTGGAGTGTCCCCAGGACCGGGGCCAACGTCCTGACTTTC
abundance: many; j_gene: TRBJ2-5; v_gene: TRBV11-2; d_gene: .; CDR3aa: CASSLGGIQYF; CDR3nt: TGTGCCAGCAGCTTAGGGGGAATCCAGTACTTC
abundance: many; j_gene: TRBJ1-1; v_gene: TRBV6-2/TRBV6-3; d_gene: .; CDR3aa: CASSYSLRGHTEAFF; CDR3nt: TGTGCCAGCAGTTATAGTCTCCGGGGGCACACTGAAGCTTTCTTT